This passage covers 3 T cell receptor beta chains from one sample sequenced in a study of CD8+CD57+ T cells in acquired aplastic anemia. Genomic DNA, serving as template, underwent TCR beta VDJ and CDR3 profiling. TCRdb reprocessed the reads with MiXCR, giving one entry per CDR3 protein. This table holds 150,000 to 180,000 distinct CDR3 sequences, about 52% found once. All sequencing subjects had displayed CD8+CD57+ cell expansion on flow cytometry. The specimen was sorted CD4+, CD8+, or CD8+CD57+ T cells (not recorded which) from PBMCs. The receptor set was obtained from a human donor with aplastic anemia.

The chain recombines TRBV20-1 with TRBJ2-7, with 8 bases matching TRBD2. The CDR3 sequence is 13 residues long. With 3 bases clipped from V and 3 bases from J, the junction kept 4 bases outside the gene matches. Germline CDR1 DFQATT, CDR2 SNEGSKA (reference sequence). CDR3 region: CSASLREVYEQYF. The CDR3 nucleotides are TGCAGTGCTAGTCTGCGGGAGGTCTACGAGCAGTACTTC.

Many counts were recorded for this clonotype. The chain carries TRBV5-4 and TRBJ1-4; possible D gene TRBD1, 5 bases. Germline V gene lookup returns CDR1 SGHNT and CDR2 YYREEE (reference sequence). CDR3 length: 13 residues. Trimming took 7 bases from V and 6 from J, leaving 13 bases between them. The CDR3 DNA reads TGTGCCAGCGGCATGGCGGGGGATGAAAAACTGTTTTTT. Translated, it gives CASGMAGDEKLFF.

V and J are TRBV27 and TRBJ1-5, with unresolved D. CDR1 is MNHEY and CDR2 is SMNVEV in the germline V gene (reference sequence). Trimming pared 8 bases from V and 6 bases from J, leaving 20 bases between. The CDR3 spans 15 residues. The CDR3 nucleotides are TGTGCCAGCCGCCTCGGGCTGGGCATTGGTCAGCCCCAGCATTTT. Translated, it gives CASRLGLGIGQPQHF.